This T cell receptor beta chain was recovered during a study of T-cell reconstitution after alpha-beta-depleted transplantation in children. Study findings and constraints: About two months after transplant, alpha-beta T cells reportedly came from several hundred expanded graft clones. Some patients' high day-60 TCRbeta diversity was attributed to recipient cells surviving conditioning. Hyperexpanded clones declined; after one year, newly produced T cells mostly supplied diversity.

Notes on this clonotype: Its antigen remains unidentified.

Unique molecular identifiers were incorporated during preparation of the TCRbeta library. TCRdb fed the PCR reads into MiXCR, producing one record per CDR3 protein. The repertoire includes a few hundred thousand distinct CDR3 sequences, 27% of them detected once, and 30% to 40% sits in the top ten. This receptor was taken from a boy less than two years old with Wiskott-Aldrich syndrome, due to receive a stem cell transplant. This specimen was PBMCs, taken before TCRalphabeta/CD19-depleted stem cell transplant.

This CDR3 is CASSISRRETGELFF. The CDR3 nucleotides are TGTGCCAGCAGTATAAGCCGGAGGGAGACCGGGGAGCTGTTTTTT. The V and J genes are TRBV6-2 or TRBV6-3 and TRBJ2-2, with a weak D call TRBD2 (6 bases). CDR1 MNHEY and CDR2 SVGEGT come from the germline V gene. The CDR3 runs to 15 residues. V was clipped by 5 bases and J by 5 bases, with 15 bases between them.